The TCR beta chain described here comes from a study of beta chain features in type 1 diabetes. Study findings and constraints: Among type 1 diabetes patients, VDJ junctions had fewer insertions and more deletions. Relative to healthy donors, patients appeared to have naive, central memory and Treg TCRB repertoires that were more similar.

Germline CDR1 and CDR2: GTSNPN and SVGIG (reference sequence). This CDR3 is built from 16 residues. J lost 5 bases, V lost 2 bases, and 8 bases had no gene match. This clone has more than one count but fewer than ten. Its antigen remains unidentified. Sequenced material consisted of expressed TCRB transcripts (all of the isolated RNA was reverse transcribed). Generated by immunoSEQ multiplex PCR, the TCRdb table keeps only in-frame clones and is missing some. This sample has 300,000 to 350,000 clones; around a fifth occur once, and the top ten carry about 0.044%. Blood was collected once per donor into heparin, averaging about 120 mL.

What was sequenced was naive CD4+ T cells from blood. The chain couples TRBV30 to TRBJ2-1; the match to TRBD1 covers 11 bases. The sequence derives from a woman under 30 in good health. The CDR3 reads CAWSPPGTGGHNEQFF. CDR3 sequence (DNA): TGTGCCTGGAGTCCCCCTGGGACAGGGGGGCACAATGAGCAGTTCTTC.